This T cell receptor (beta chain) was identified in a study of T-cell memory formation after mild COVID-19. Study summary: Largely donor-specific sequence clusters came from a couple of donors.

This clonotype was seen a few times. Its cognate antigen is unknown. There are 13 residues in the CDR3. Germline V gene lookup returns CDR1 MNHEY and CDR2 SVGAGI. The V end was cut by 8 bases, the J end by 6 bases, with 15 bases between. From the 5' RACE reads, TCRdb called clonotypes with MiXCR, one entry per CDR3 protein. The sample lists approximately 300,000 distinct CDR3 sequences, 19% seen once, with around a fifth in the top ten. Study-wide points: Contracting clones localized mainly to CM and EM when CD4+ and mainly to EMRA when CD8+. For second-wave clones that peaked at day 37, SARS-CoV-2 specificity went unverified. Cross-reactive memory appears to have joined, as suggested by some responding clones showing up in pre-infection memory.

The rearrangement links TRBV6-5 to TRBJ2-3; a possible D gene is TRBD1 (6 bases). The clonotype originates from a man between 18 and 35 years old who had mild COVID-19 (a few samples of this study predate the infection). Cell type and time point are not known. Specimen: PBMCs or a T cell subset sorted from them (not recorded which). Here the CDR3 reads CASHQGPGDTQYF. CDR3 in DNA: TGTGCCAGCCACCAGGGGCCGGGTGATACGCAGTATTTT.